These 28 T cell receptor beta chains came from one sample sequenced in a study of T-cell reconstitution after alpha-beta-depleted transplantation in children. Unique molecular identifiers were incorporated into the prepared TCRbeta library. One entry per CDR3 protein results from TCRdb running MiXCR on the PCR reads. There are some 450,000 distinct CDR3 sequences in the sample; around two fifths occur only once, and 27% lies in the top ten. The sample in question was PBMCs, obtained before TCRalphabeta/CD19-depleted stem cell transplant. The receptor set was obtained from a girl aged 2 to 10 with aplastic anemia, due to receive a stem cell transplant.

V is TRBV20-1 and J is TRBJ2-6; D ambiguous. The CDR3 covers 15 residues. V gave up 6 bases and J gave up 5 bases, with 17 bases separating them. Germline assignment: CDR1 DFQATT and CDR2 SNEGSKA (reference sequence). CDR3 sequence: CSAWWAGTRANVLTF. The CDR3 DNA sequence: TGCAGTGCATGGTGGGCAGGCACCCGGGCCAACGTCCTGACTTTC.

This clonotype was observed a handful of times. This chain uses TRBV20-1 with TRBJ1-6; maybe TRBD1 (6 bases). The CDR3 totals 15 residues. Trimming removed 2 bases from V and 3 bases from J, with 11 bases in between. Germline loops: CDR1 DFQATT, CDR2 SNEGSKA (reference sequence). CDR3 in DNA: TGCAGTGCTAGAAACAGGGCGGGCTATAATTCACCCCTCCACTTT. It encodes CSARNRAGYNSPLHF.

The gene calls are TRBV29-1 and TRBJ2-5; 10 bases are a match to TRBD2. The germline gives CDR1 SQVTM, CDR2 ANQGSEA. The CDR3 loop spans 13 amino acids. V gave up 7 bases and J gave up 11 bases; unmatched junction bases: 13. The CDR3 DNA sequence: TGCAGCGCCCAAGGACTAGCGGACGTTGCTCAGTACTTC. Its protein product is CSAQGLADVAQYF.

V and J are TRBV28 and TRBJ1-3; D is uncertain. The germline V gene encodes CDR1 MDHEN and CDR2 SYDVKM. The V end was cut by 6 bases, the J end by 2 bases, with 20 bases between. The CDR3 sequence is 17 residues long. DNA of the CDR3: TGTGCCAGCAGCCTATACAGTAAGGGAATAACTGGAAACACCATATATTTT. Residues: CASSLYSKGITGNTIYF.

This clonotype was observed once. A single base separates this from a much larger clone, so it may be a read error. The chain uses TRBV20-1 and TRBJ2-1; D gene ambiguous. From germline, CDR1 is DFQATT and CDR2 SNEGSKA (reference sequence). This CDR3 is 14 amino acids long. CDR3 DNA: TGCAGTGCTATGCGCCCTCGCTCCTACAATCAGCAGTTCTTC. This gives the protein CSAMRPRSYNQQFF.

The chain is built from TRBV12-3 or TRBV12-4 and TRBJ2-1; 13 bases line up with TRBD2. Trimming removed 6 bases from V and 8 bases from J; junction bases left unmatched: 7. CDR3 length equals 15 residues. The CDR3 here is CASSLTSGRVYEQFF. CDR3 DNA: TGTGCCAGCAGCCTAACTAGCGGGAGGGTCTATGAGCAGTTCTTC.

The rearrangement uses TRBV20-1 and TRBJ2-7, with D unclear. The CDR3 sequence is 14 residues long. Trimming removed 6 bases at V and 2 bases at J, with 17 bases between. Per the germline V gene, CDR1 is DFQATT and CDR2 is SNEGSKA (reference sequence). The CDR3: CSATDSRYAYEQYF. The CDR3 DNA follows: TGCAGTGCGACCGATTCGAGGTACGCCTACGAGCAGTACTTC.

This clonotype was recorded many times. The CDR3 nucleotides are TGTGCCACCAGTGATGGGGCCTTCTCTGGAAACACCATATATTTT. This translates into CATSDGAFSGNTIYF. This chain uses TRBV24-1 with TRBJ1-3, with D possibly matching TRBD1 (5 bases). V lost 3 bases and J 0 bases, leaving 8 bases between the germline ends. CDR1 KGHDR and CDR2 SFDVKD come from the germline V gene. There are 15 residues in the CDR3.

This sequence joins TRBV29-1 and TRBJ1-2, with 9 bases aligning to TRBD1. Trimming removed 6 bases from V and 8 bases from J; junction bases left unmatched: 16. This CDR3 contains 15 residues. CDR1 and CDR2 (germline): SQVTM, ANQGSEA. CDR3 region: CSVGDVARQGEGYTF. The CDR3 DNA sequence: TGCAGCGTCGGAGACGTCGCACGACAGGGGGAGGGCTACACCTTC.

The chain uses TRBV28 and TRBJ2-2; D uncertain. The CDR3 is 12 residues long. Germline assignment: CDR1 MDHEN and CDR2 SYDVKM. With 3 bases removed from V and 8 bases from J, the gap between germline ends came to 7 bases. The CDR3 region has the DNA TGTGCCAGCAGTTTCGCCAGGGGGGAGCTGTTTTTT. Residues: CASSFARGELFF.

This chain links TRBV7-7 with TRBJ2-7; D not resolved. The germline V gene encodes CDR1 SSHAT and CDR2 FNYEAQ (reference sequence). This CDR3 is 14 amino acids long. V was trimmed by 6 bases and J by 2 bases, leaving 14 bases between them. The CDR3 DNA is TGTGCCAGCAGACCCCCACTCCGAACCTACGAGCAGTACTTC. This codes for CASRPPLRTYEQYF.

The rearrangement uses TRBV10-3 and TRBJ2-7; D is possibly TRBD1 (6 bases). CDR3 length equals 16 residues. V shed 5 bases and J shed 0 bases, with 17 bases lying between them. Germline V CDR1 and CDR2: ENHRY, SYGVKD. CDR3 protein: CAISFKDSPLSYEQYF. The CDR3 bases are TGTGCCATCAGTTTTAAGGACAGCCCGCTCTCCTACGAGCAGTACTTC.

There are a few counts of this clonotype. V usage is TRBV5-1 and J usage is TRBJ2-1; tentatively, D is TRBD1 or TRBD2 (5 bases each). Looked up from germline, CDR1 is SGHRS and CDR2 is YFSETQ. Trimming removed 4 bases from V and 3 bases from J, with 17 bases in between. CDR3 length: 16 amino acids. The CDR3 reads CASSGTGTNRYNEQFF. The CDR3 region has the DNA TGCGCCAGCAGCGGGACCGGGACCAACCGCTACAATGAGCAGTTCTTC. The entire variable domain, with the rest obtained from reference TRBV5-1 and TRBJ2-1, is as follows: KAGVTQTPRYLIKTRGQQVTLSCSPISGHRSVSWYQQTPGQGLQFLFEYFSETQRNKGNFPGRFSGRQFSNSRSEMNVSTLELGDSALYLCASSGTGTNRYNEQFFGPGTRLTVL.

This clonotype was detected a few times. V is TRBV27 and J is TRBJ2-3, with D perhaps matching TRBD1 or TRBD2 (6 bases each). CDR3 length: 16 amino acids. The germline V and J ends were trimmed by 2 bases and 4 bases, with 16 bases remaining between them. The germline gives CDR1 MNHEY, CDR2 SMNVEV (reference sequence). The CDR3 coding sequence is TGTGCCAGCAGTTTAAGGGGGGCGGTGAAGGCAGATACGCAGTATTTT. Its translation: CASSLRGAVKADTQYF.

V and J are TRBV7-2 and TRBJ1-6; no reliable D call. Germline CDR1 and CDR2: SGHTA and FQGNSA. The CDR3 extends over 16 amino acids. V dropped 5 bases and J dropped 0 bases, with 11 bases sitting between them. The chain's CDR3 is CASSREGSSYNSPLHF. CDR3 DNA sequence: TGTGCCAGCAGCCGGGAGGGAAGCTCCTATAATTCACCCCTCCACTTT.

This CDR3 is CASVGESGEQFF. The CDR3 nucleotides read TGTGCCAGCGTTGGTGAGTCGGGTGAGCAGTTCTTC. The chain carries TRBV27 and TRBJ2-1; D not resolved. This CDR3 is 12 amino acids long. Deletions cut 8 bases from V and 9 bases from J, with 14 bases between. Germline CDR1 MNHEY, CDR2 SMNVEV (reference sequence).

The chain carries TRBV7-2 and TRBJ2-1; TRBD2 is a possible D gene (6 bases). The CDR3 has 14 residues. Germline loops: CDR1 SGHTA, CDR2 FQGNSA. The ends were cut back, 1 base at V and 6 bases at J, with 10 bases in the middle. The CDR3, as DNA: TGTGCCAGCAGCTTAGGCCGGGGGACCAATGAGCAGTTCTTC. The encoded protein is CASSLGRGTNEQFF.

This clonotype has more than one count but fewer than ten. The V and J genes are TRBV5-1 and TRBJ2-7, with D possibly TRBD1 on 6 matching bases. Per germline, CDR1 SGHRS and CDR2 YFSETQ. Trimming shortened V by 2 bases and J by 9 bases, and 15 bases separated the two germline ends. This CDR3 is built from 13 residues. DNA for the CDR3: TGCGCCAGCAGCTTAGAGGGGACACTTCGGCAGTACTTC. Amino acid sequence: CASSLEGTLRQYF.

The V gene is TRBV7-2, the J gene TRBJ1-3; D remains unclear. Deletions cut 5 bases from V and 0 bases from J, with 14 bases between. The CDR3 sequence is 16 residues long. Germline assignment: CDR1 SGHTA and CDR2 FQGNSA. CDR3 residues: CASSRAPPPSGNTIYF. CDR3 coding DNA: TGTGCCAGCAGCCGCGCTCCCCCCCCCTCTGGAAACACCATATATTTT.

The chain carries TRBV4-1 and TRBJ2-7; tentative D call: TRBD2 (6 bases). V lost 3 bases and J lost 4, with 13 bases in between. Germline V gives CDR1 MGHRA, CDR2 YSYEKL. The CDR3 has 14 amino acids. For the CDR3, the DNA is TGCGCCAGCAGCCAGTCCTATGGGGGGTACGAGCAGTACTTC. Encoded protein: CASSQSYGGYEQYF.

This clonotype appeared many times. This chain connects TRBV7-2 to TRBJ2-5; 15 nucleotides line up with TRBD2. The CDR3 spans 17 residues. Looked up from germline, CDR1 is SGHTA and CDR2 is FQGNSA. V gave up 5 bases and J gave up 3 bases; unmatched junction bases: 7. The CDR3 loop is CASSRGTSGRKEETQYF. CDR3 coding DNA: TGTGCCAGCAGCCGCGGGACTAGCGGGAGGAAGGAAGAGACCCAGTACTTC.

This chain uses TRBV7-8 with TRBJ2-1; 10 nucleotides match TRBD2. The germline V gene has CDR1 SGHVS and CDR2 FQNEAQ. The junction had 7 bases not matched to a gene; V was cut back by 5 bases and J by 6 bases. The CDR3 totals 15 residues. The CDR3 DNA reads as TGTGCCAGCAGCGGTCTAGCGGGAGAGAGCAATGAGCAGTTCTTC. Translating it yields CASSGLAGESNEQFF.

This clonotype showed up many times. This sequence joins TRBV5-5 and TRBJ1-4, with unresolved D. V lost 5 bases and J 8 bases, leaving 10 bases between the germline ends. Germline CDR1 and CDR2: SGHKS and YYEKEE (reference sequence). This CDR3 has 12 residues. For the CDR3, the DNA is TGTGCCAGCAGTTGGGCCCAGGAAAAACTGTTTTTT. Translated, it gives CASSWAQEKLFF.

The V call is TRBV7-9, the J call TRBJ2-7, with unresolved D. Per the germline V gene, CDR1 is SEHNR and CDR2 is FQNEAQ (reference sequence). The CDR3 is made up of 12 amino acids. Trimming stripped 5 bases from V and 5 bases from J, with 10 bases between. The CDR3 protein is CASSPESNEQYF. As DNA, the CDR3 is TGTGCCAGCAGCCCCGAGTCCAACGAGCAGTACTTC.

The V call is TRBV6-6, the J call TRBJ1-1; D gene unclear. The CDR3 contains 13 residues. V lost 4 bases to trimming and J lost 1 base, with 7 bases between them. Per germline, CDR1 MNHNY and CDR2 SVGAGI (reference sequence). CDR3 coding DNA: TGTGCCAGCAGTTTCAATACGAACACTGAAGCTTTCTTT. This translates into CASSFNTNTEAFF.

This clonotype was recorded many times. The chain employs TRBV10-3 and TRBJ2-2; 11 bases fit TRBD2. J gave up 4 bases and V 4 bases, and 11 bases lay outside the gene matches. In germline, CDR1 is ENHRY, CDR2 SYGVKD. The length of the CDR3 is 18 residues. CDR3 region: CAISGSSGRHPPTGELFF. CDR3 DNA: TGTGCCATCAGTGGTTCTAGCGGGAGGCACCCTCCCACCGGGGAGCTGTTTTTT.

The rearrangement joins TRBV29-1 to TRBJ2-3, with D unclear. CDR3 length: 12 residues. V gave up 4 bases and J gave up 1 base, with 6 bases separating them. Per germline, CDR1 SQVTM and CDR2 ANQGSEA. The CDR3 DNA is TGCAGCGTTGGTCCGGGCACAGATACGCAGTATTTT. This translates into CSVGPGTDTQYF.

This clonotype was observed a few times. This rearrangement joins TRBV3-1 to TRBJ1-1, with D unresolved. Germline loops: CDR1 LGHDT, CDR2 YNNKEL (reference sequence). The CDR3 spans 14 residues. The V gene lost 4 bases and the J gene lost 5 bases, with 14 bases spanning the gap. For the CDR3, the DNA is TGTGCCAGCAGCCCCTCAACCGGTGGGACTGAAGCTTTCTTT. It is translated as CASSPSTGGTEAFF.